Listed here are 9 T cell receptor beta chains from one sample, sequenced in a study of blood T cell repertoires in COVID-19. The protocol was immunoSEQ multiplex PCR, while the TCRdb copy is restricted to in-frame clones and leaves out a portion. The repertoire holds about 92,000 clones, with 80% to 85% as singletons. The sample taken for sequencing was peripheral blood. Source of these receptors: a woman of 80 years or more with active or convalescent COVID-19.

The rearrangement links TRBV7-9 to TRBJ2-5; 9 bases align to TRBD2. The CDR3 has 15 amino acids. V shed 5 bases and J 1 base; nucleotides not matched to a gene: 5. Germline V gene data show CDR1 as SEHNR and CDR2 as FQNEAQ (reference sequence). In nucleotides, the CDR3 is TGTGCCAGCAGCGCTCGCGGGGGGGGCCAAGAGACCCAGTACTTC. It translates to CASSARGGGQETQYF.

Concerning this clone: One end of the junction does not line up with germline, which may come from a read error. The V call is TRBV7-7, the J call TRBJ2-1, with 10 bases aligning to TRBD2. Germline CDR1 reads SSHAT; CDR2 reads FNYEAQ (reference sequence). This CDR3 has 15 amino acids. The CDR3 spells CASSPAGGVYNEQFF. CDR3 DNA: TGTGCTAGCAGCCCAGCGGGGGGGGTCTACAATGAGCAGTTCTTC.

Note on this clone: One end of the junction does not line up with germline, which may come from a read error. The chain recombines TRBV6-4 with TRBJ1-2; D unclear. This CDR3 has 8 amino acids. The germline V gene has CDR1 MRHNA and CDR2 SNTAGT. In DNA, the CDR3 is TGTGCCAGCAACTTAGCCCGCTTC. This encodes CASNLARF.

This chain joins TRBV4-1 and TRBJ2-7; TRBD1 is a possible D gene (7 bases). Trimming cost V 4 bases and J 4 bases, with 26 bases left between them. Germline V gives CDR1 MGHRA, CDR2 YSYEKL. There are 18 residues in the CDR3. The CDR3 loop is CASSPPRGTADRNYEQYF. In DNA, the CDR3 is TGCGCCAGCAGCCCACCCCGCGGGACAGCGGACCGCAATTACGAGCAGTACTTC.

This chain uses TRBV2 with TRBJ2-7; 10 bases align to TRBD2. CDR1 and CDR2 (germline): SNHLY, FYNNEI. With V trimmed by 3 bases and J by 2 bases, 4 bases remained unmatched. This CDR3 has 15 residues. CDR3 nucleotide sequence: TGTGCCAGCAGTGAGGTAGCGGGAGGCACCTACGAGCAGTACTTC. Translated: CASSEVAGGTYEQYF. The entire variable domain, with the rest obtained from reference TRBV2 and TRBJ2-7, is as follows: EPEVTQTPSHQVTQMGQEVILRCVPISNHLYFYWYRQILGQKVEFLVSFYNNEISEKSEIFDDQFSVERPDGSNFTLKIRSTKLEDSAMYFCASSEVAGGTYEQYFGPGTRLTVT.

The rearrangement uses TRBV5-1 and TRBJ1-2; D remains unclear. The CDR3 contains 13 residues. Trimming took off 0 bases at V and 4 bases at J, with 7 bases between the two ends. Germline-derived CDR1 and CDR2 are SGHRS and YFSETQ. The CDR3 DNA is TGCGCCAGCAGCTTGGACTTGGTCTATGGCTACACCTTC. It codes for CASSLDLVYGYTF.

The rearrangement uses TRBV6-5 and TRBJ1-2, with D perhaps matching TRBD1 (5 bases). The CDR3 totals 13 residues. CDR1 is MNHEY and CDR2 is SVGAGI in the germline V gene. V lost 6 bases and J 6 bases, leaving 14 bases between the germline ends. As DNA, the CDR3 is TGTGCCAGCAGAGACGACAGAGTACATGGCTACACCTTC. It encodes CASRDDRVHGYTF.

CDR3 protein: CASSLSLGGYSGNTIYF. CDR3 nucleotides: TGTGCCAGCAGTTTATCGTTAGGGGGTTACTCTGGAAACACCATATATTTT. This chain uses TRBV27 with TRBJ1-3; tentatively, D is TRBD1 (6 bases). The CDR3 sequence is 17 residues long. Germline V CDR1 and CDR2: MNHEY, SMNVEV (reference sequence). Trimming shortened V by 0 bases and J by 0 bases, and 12 bases separated the two germline ends.

The V gene is TRBV20-1, the J gene TRBJ1-3; D unresolved. From germline, CDR1 is DFQATT and CDR2 SNEGSKA (reference sequence). The CDR3 consists of 15 residues. V was shortened by 3 bases and J by 3 bases, with 15 bases between the two germline ends. The CDR3: CSASLTALRGNTIYF. CDR3 nucleotides: TGCAGTGCTAGTTTAACAGCCCTTCGTGGAAACACCATATATTTT.